This record covers a single TCR beta chain. This clonotype showed up many times. Its antigen is still unknown. No base quality values were provided; no much bigger clone lies one nucleotide off. Read against the paper, the sample's time point label means: after trial treatment. Reading the label with the study, this specimen's treatment or condition is: LDRT plus nivolumab, ipilimumab, low-dose cyclophosphamide and aspirin (RACIN trial). Donors were enrolled in RACIN, a single-arm phase I dose-escalation trial in which nivolumab, ipilimumab, aspirin, low-dose cyclophosphamide and low-dose radiotherapy were combined. Patients with advanced, TIL-negative solid tumors were considered eligible. The data belong to a study of low-dose radiotherapy and immunotherapy resistance in tumors (dated by TCRdb to the early 2020s). A note on the overall study: In Cohort 1, each fraction delivered 0.5 Gy every 2 weeks, and the prescribed total PTV dose was 6.5 Gy. Patients were given nivolumab as a 240 mg flat dose every two weeks and ipilimumab at 1 mg/kg every six weeks, with both drugs delivered intravenously. In Cohort 2, 1 Gy per fraction was delivered every two weeks, for a total of 13 Gy over 26 weeks. Eight patients were included in the translational analysis: three from the first dose cohort and the first five from the second dose cohort. Cyclophosphamide 200 mg/m2 was given intravenously every two weeks, one day before each radiation and immunotherapy administration. Aspirin 300 mg was taken orally once daily by patients for four cycles, starting on cycle 1 day 1. No randomization into treatment groups was done for the people taking part in the trial.

Sequencing was carried out with an Illumina HiSeq 2500. First-strand cDNA was synthesized with Superscript III and a set of TRAV- and TRBV-specific primers, covering both TCRalpha and TCRbeta chains. TCRs were amplified with Phusion for 15 to 20 PCR cycles, with a constant-region primer paired with the adapter attached to the V primers. Isolated mRNA was amplified with the MessageAmp II aRNA Amplification Kit, using an approximately 16-hour in vitro transcription at 37°C. The Dynabeads mRNA DIRECT Purification Kit was used to isolate mRNA for TCR sequencing. Indexed Illumina adapters were added in a second Phusion PCR of roughly 25 cycles, after which AMPure XP beads were used to purify the products. Processing in the source paper ran as follows. Custom Perl scripts were used to pool TCR sequences that encoded the same protein, to remove out-of-frame sequences, and to calculate the abundance of each clonotype. Any TCR sequence backed by just one read was left out of the analysis. Repertoire metrics included Shannon entropy, Gini index, clonality, richness, and frequency of TCRs shared between repertoires. The public reads were reanalyzed by TCRdb: fastp trimming at Q25, MiXCR alignment, in-frame beta chains only. CDR3 protein duplicates are merged, each entry listing the most common genes and DNA. It is TCRdb's table, rather than the study itself, that gives the V and J calls and clone size. The sample table records just over 90,000 distinct CDR3 sequences; around a fifth of these occur just once. Together, the top ten hold roughly 13% of the sample.

CDR1 is given as LGHDT and CDR2 as YNNKEL, both from the germline V gene (reference sequence). Counted from cysteine to phenylalanine, this CDR3 has 15 amino acids. Left in the record is the CDR3 DNA by itself, 45 bases read in frame from the first base. V loses 2 bases at its end and J loses 9 bases; junction bases beyond the gene matches: 7. The chain couples TRBV3-1 to TRBJ2-1, and 10 junctional nucleotides match TRBD2. This TCR was sampled from a female donor with ovarian cancer. The material was PBMCs, obtained after low-dose radiotherapy plus immunotherapy. The CDR3 loop reads CASSQRVAGGPEQFF. The DNA sequence follows: TGTGCCAGCAGCCAACGGGTAGCGGGGGGCCCTGAGCAGTTCTTC.